A single sample is the source of the 5 T cell receptor beta chains below, sequenced in a study of shared clonotypes between healthy human individuals. Using immunoSEQ multiplex PCR, the repertoire was profiled, and TCRdb retains in-frame clones only, with some absent. The sample includes fewer than 600,000 clones, about 85% of them seen just once. The sample comprised PBMCs. The receptors come from a woman in her thirties or forties in good health. Some clones in this sample may be carry-over from other donors' samples.

The V call is TRBV7-9, the J call TRBJ2-5; D is uncertain. Deletions cut 5 bases from V and 5 bases from J, with 12 bases between. The germline CDR1 and CDR2 sequences are SEHNR and FQNEAQ (reference sequence). This CDR3 is 13 amino acids long. The CDR3 region has the DNA TGTGCCAGCAGCCCCGGACGGTTCGAGACCCAGTACTTC. It specifies CASSPGRFETQYF.

CDR3 amino acids: CASRLDSYEQYF. The CDR3 DNA reads as TGTGCCAGCAGACTTGACAGTTACGAGCAGTACTTC. The chain has TRBV11-2 and TRBJ2-7; TRBD1 is a possible D gene (5 bases). Trimming shortened V by 6 bases and J by 4 bases, and 10 bases separated the two germline ends. Germline V gene data show CDR1 as SGHAT and CDR2 as FQNNGV. The CDR3 has 12 residues.

This chain joins TRBV7-9 and TRBJ2-3; perhaps TRBD1 as D (6 bases). V was clipped by 6 bases and J by 5 bases, with 12 bases between them. This CDR3 is built from 13 residues. From germline, CDR1 is SEHNR and CDR2 FQNEAQ (reference sequence). The CDR3 nucleotides are TGTGCCAGCAGTTCTCAAGGGGGAGATACGCAGTATTTT. It yields the protein CASSSQGGDTQYF.

There are a few counts of this clone. The J gene is TRBJ2-3, the V gene TRBV30; 8 bases are a match to TRBD1. Per the germline V gene, CDR1 is GTSNPN and CDR2 is SVGIG (reference sequence). This CDR3 is built from 14 residues. V lost 5 bases and J lost 3; bases outside the gene matches: 7. CDR3 residues: CAWGGTGATDTQYF. In nucleotides, the CDR3 is TGTGCCTGGGGGGGGACAGGAGCAACAGATACGCAGTATTTT.

This chain links TRBV4-2 with TRBJ1-5, with D hard to call. V was clipped by 0 bases and J by 4 bases, with 4 bases between them. Germline CDR1 reads LGHNA; CDR2 reads YNFKEQ. There are 13 residues in the CDR3. CDR3 residues: CASSQEDNQPQHF. For the CDR3, the DNA is TGTGCCAGCAGCCAAGAGGATAATCAGCCCCAGCATTTT.